The rows below give T cell receptor beta chains drawn from one sample of a study of blood T cell repertoires in COVID-19. Clones were sequenced by immunoSEQ multiplex PCR, and TCRdb holds only the in-frame ones, with some missing. This table has fewer than 250,000 clones, over 75% appearing once. The material sequenced was peripheral blood. Every receptor here comes from a woman in her forties with acute or convalescent COVID-19. Both conserved end residues are part of each CDR3. Fields, in order: D gene, V gene, J gene, clone size, CDR3 DNA, CDR3 protein. A D gene is named only where the DNA matches it firmly. Expanded clones are given a class, and other clones once, few, many or no size at all.

d_call: TRBD1
v_call: TRBV6-2/TRBV6-3
j_call: TRBJ1-2
clone_size: NA
cdr3_nt: TGTGCCAGCAGTAAGGGACAGGGGTATGGCTACACCTTC
cdr3_aa: CASSKGQGYGYTF

d_call: TRBD1
v_call: TRBV3-1/TRBV3-2
j_call: TRBJ1-5
clone_size: NA
cdr3_nt: TGTGCCAGCAGTCCACAGGGGAATCAGCCCCAGCATTTT
cdr3_aa: CASSPQGNQPQHF

d_call: NA
v_call: TRBV5-4
j_call: TRBJ2-3
clone_size: NA
cdr3_nt: TGTGCCAGCAGCTTAGGGGGGGGATTCACAGATACGCAGTATTTT
cdr3_aa: CASSLGGGFTDTQYF

d_call: NA
v_call: TRBV30
j_call: TRBJ1-5
clone_size: NA
cdr3_nt: TGTGCCTGGAGTCCCAGTACCAATCAGCCCCAGCATTTT
cdr3_aa: CAWSPSTNQPQHF

d_call: TRBD1
v_call: TRBV5-6
j_call: TRBJ1-4
clone_size: once
cdr3_nt: TGTGCCAGCAGCTTGACCCATGACAGGGTAGAAAAACTGTTTTTT
cdr3_aa: CASSLTHDRVEKLFF

d_call: TRBD1
v_call: TRBV6-1
j_call: TRBJ1-6
clone_size: once
cdr3_nt: TGTGCCGCCATGGACAGGGTCGCCTATAATTCACCCCTCCACTTT
cdr3_aa: CAAMDRVAYNSPLHF

d_call: NA
v_call: TRBV5-1
j_call: TRBJ1-1
clone_size: NA
cdr3_nt: TGCGCCAGCAGCGGTGGGGCCGGCACTGAAGCTTTCTTT
cdr3_aa: CASSGGAGTEAFF

d_call: TRBD2
v_call: TRBV5-5
j_call: TRBJ2-5
clone_size: NA
cdr3_nt: TGTGCCAGCAGCTTGGGGGCTAGCGGGGGCTTGGAGACCCAGTACTTC
cdr3_aa: CASSLGASGGLETQYF

d_call: NA
v_call: TRBV13
j_call: TRBJ1-4
clone_size: NA
cdr3_nt: TGTGCCAGCAGCTTAGGGGGCGGCTCCCGGGGAAAACTGTTTTTT
cdr3_aa: CASSLGGGSRGKLFF

d_call: NA
v_call: TRBV7-3
j_call: TRBJ1-1
clone_size: NA
cdr3_nt: TGTGCCAGCAGCTTATCCCAGGGTACTGAAGCTTTCTTT
cdr3_aa: CASSLSQGTEAFF

d_call: NA
v_call: TRBV6-5
j_call: TRBJ2-1
clone_size: NA
cdr3_nt: TGTGCCAGCAGAGGGGCCCCCCCCTACAATGAGCAGTTCTTC
cdr3_aa: CASRGAPPYNEQFF

d_call: TRBD2
v_call: TRBV5-4
j_call: TRBJ2-3
clone_size: NA
cdr3_nt: TGTGCCAGCAGCCGGCTAAGCGGGGGGGCAGATACGCAGTATTTT
cdr3_aa: CASSRLSGGADTQYF

d_call: TRBD2
v_call: TRBV7-8
j_call: TRBJ2-1
clone_size: NA
cdr3_nt: TGTGCCAGCAGCCACCAAGGTCCTAGCGGGGGGCAGTTCTTC
cdr3_aa: CASSHQGPSGGQFF

d_call: TRBD2
v_call: TRBV6-1
j_call: TRBJ2-5
clone_size: NA
cdr3_nt: TGTGCCAGCAGTGAAGGGTCGTCGAGCGGGGGGGCCCGGGAGACCCAGTACTTC
cdr3_aa: CASSEGSSSGGARETQYF

d_call: NA
v_call: TRBV7-9
j_call: TRBJ1-6
clone_size: NA
cdr3_nt: TGTGCCAGCAGCCCCGGGGAGACAAAGAATAATTCACCCCTCCACTTT
cdr3_aa: CASSPGETKNNSPLHF

d_call: NA
v_call: TRBV5-6
j_call: TRBJ2-5
clone_size: few
cdr3_nt: TGTGCCAGCAGCTTGTTGAGTCAGGCCGGAGAGACCCAGTACTTC
cdr3_aa: CASSLLSQAGETQYF

d_call: NA
v_call: TRBV29-1
j_call: TRBJ1-1
clone_size: NA
cdr3_nt: TGCAGCACTGGGGGAGGTAACACTGAAGCTTTCTTT
cdr3_aa: CSTGGGNTEAFF

d_call: TRBD1
v_call: TRBV24-1
j_call: TRBJ1-1
clone_size: NA
cdr3_nt: TGTGCCACCAGGAGACAGGGGAACACTGAAGCTTTCTTT
cdr3_aa: CATRRQGNTEAFF

d_call: TRBD2
v_call: TRBV4-1
j_call: TRBJ2-3
clone_size: NA
cdr3_nt: TGCGCCAGCAGCCAACCCACTATCGGCGGCGGGGGGAAATATACGCAGTATTTT
cdr3_aa: CASSQPTIGGGGKYTQYF

d_call: TRBD1
v_call: TRBV10-3
j_call: TRBJ1-5
clone_size: NA
cdr3_nt: TGTGCCACACAGGGGGCGGATCAGCCCCAGCATTTT
cdr3_aa: CATQGADQPQHF

d_call: NA
v_call: TRBV5-5
j_call: TRBJ1-1
clone_size: NA
cdr3_nt: TGTGCCAGCCTGGCGGAGGTGGACACTGAAGCTTTCTTT
cdr3_aa: CASLAEVDTEAFF

d_call: NA
v_call: TRBV30
j_call: TRBJ1-1
clone_size: NA
cdr3_nt: TGTGCCTGGAGTGTACAAGTTGAAGCTTTCTTT
cdr3_aa: CAWSVQVEAFF

d_call: TRBD1
v_call: TRBV7-9
j_call: TRBJ1-5
clone_size: NA
cdr3_nt: TGTGCCAGCAGCGGACAGGGGAGCAATCAGCCCCAGCATTTT
cdr3_aa: CASSGQGSNQPQHF

d_call: TRBD1
v_call: TRBV10-3
j_call: TRBJ1-1
clone_size: NA
cdr3_nt: TGTGCCATCAGTCCAGGGGGGTTTGACACTGAAGCTTTCTTT
cdr3_aa: CAISPGGFDTEAFF

d_call: NA
v_call: TRBV12-5
j_call: TRBJ1-6
clone_size: NA
cdr3_nt: TGTGCTAGTGGTTTGGTATTGGGCCAGGGGAATTCACCCCTCCACTTT
cdr3_aa: CASGLVLGQGNSPLHF

d_call: TRBD2
v_call: TRBV6-5
j_call: TRBJ2-1
clone_size: NA
cdr3_nt: TGTGCCAGCAGTTTGCGGACTAGCGGGAACAATGAGCAGTTCTTC
cdr3_aa: CASSLRTSGNNEQFF

d_call: NA
v_call: TRBV18
j_call: TRBJ1-3
clone_size: NA
cdr3_nt: TGTGCCAGCTCACCGTCAGACACTGGAAACACCATATATTTT
cdr3_aa: CASSPSDTGNTIYF

d_call: NA
v_call: TRBV5-4
j_call: TRBJ1-4
clone_size: NA
cdr3_nt: TGTGCCAGCAGCTACGAGCCAACTAATGAAAAACTGTTTTTT
cdr3_aa: CASSYEPTNEKLFF

d_call: TRBD1
v_call: TRBV19
j_call: TRBJ1-4
clone_size: NA
cdr3_nt: TGTGCCAGTAGTAGCAGGGGGCGGTTTAATGAAAAACTGTTTTTT
cdr3_aa: CASSSRGRFNEKLFF

d_call: TRBD2
v_call: TRBV7-6
j_call: TRBJ2-3
clone_size: NA
cdr3_nt: TGTGCCAGCAGCTTAGCCCCTAGCGGGGGGGCCACAGATACGCAGTATTTT
cdr3_aa: CASSLAPSGGATDTQYF

d_call: NA
v_call: TRBV19
j_call: TRBJ1-6
clone_size: once
cdr3_nt: TGTGCCAGTAGTACCGTGGGGGGGCAAGGTTCACCCCTCCACTTT
cdr3_aa: CASSTVGGQGSPLHF

d_call: TRBD1
v_call: TRBV7-8
j_call: TRBJ2-4
clone_size: NA
cdr3_nt: TGTGCCAGCAGCCCCAGTCAGGGGGCTTGGGCCAAAAACATTCAGTACTTC
cdr3_aa: CASSPSQGAWAKNIQYF

d_call: NA
v_call: TRBV6-4
j_call: TRBJ2-6
clone_size: few
cdr3_nt: TGTGCCAGCAGTGAAGGCAGGTCGGGGGCCAACGTCCTGACTTTC
cdr3_aa: CASSEGRSGANVLTF

d_call: NA
v_call: TRBV12-3/TRBV12-4
j_call: TRBJ1-2
clone_size: NA
cdr3_nt: TGTGCCAGCAGTCGATGGCGGTTTGGCTACACCTTC
cdr3_aa: CASSRWRFGYTF

d_call: TRBD1
v_call: TRBV2
j_call: TRBJ1-6
clone_size: once
cdr3_nt: TGTGCCAGCAGTGATACGACAGGGGCCAATTCACCCCTCCACTTT
cdr3_aa: CASSDTTGANSPLHF

d_call: TRBD1
v_call: TRBV6-1
j_call: TRBJ2-2
clone_size: NA
cdr3_nt: TGTGCCAGCAGTGAAGCTCCGGGACAGGGGAACACCGGGGAGCTGTTTTTT
cdr3_aa: CASSEAPGQGNTGELFF

d_call: TRBD1
v_call: TRBV2
j_call: TRBJ1-1
clone_size: NA
cdr3_nt: TGTGCCAGCATCCCGGGACAGGGGGGTTGGAACACTGAAGCTTTCTTT
cdr3_aa: CASIPGQGGWNTEAFF

d_call: NA
v_call: TRBV11-2
j_call: TRBJ2-1
clone_size: NA
cdr3_nt: TGTGCCAGCAGCTCACAGGGGGGGAGAGGTGAGCAGTTCTTC
cdr3_aa: CASSSQGGRGEQFF

d_call: NA
v_call: TRBV10-3
j_call: TRBJ1-2
clone_size: few
cdr3_nt: TGTGCCATCAGTGTTGGCGGGGACTATGGCTACACCTTC
cdr3_aa: CAISVGGDYGYTF

d_call: TRBD2
v_call: TRBV29-1
j_call: TRBJ2-5
clone_size: NA
cdr3_nt: TGCAGCGTGGGACTCGCGGGGGTAGAAGAGACCCAGTACTTC
cdr3_aa: CSVGLAGVEETQYF

d_call: TRBD1
v_call: TRBV6-6
j_call: TRBJ1-4
clone_size: once
cdr3_nt: TGTGCCAGCAGGTTCGGGACAGGGGCCGAAAAACTGTTTTTT
cdr3_aa: CASRFGTGAEKLFF

d_call: NA
v_call: TRBV9
j_call: TRBJ1-1
clone_size: NA
cdr3_nt: TGTGCCAGCAGCGCCGACAGCATGAACACTGAAGCTTTCTTT
cdr3_aa: CASSADSMNTEAFF

d_call: NA
v_call: TRBV2
j_call: TRBJ1-2
clone_size: few
cdr3_nt: TGTGCCAGCAGTGAAGTAACTAACTATGGCTACACCTTC
cdr3_aa: CASSEVTNYGYTF

d_call: NA
v_call: TRBV19
j_call: TRBJ2-2
clone_size: NA
cdr3_nt: TGTGCCAGTATGGAGCGGCCGAACACCGGGGAGCTGTTTTTT
cdr3_aa: CASMERPNTGELFF

d_call: TRBD1
v_call: TRBV27
j_call: TRBJ1-5
clone_size: NA
cdr3_nt: TGTGCCAGCAAACAGGGGGCTGGGCAGCCCCAGCATTTT
cdr3_aa: CASKQGAGQPQHF

d_call: NA
v_call: TRBV28
j_call: TRBJ2-1
clone_size: NA
cdr3_nt: TGTGCCAGCAAGAAGAGCTCCTACAATGAGCAGTTCTTC
cdr3_aa: CASKKSSYNEQFF

d_call: TRBD2
v_call: TRBV10-1
j_call: TRBJ2-1
clone_size: NA
cdr3_nt: TGCGCCAGCAGCCGACTAGCGGGGGATGAGCAGTTCTTC
cdr3_aa: CASSRLAGDEQFF